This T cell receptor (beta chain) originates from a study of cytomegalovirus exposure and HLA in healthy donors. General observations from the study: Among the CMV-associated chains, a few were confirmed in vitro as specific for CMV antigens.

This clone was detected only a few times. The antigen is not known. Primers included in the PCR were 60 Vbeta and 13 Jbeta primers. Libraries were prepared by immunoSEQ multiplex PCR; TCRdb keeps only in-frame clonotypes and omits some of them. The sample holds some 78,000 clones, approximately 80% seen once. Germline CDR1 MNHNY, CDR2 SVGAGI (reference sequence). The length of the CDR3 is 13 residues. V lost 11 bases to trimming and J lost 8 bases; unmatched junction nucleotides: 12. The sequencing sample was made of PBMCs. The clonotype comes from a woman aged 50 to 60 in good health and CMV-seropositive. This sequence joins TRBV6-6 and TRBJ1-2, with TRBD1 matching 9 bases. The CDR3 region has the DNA TGTGCCTTCCGGGACAGGGCGGAAGGGGGCTACACCTTC. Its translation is CAFRDRAEGGYTF.